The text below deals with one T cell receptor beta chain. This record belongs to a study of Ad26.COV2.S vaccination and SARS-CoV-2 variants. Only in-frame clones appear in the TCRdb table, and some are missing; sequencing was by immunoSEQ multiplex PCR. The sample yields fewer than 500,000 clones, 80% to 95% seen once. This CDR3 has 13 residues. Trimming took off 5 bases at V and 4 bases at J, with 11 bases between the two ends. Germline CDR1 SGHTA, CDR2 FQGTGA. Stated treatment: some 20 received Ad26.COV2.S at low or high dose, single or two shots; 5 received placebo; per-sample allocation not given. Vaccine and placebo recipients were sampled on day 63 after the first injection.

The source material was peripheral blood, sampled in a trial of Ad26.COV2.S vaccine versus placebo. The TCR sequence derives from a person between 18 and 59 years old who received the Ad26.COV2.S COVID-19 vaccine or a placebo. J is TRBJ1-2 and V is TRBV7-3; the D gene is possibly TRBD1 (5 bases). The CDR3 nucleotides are TGTGCCAGCAGCCCCAGGGCCGGCTATGGCTACACCTTC. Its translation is CASSPRAGYGYTF.